These 17 T cell receptor beta chains share one sample of origin, sequenced in a study of CD8 T cells in Susac syndrome. With random hexamers, 0.5 to 1 ug RNA was reverse transcribed. TCRdb fed the immunoSEQ multiplex PCR reads into MiXCR, producing one record per CDR3 protein. The table has approximately 160,000 distinct CDR3 sequences, around 94% seen once. Sequencing was carried out using CD4+ T cells from PBMCs. The receptors derive from a human donor with multiple sclerosis.

This chain uses TRBV24-1 with TRBJ2-5, with D possibly being TRBD1 or TRBD2 (5 bases each). CDR1 KGHDR and CDR2 SFDVKD come from the germline V gene. The CDR3 covers 16 residues. V was pared by 2 bases and J by 4 bases, with 16 bases between. CDR3 amino acids: CATSDSSGTPGETQYF. CDR3 nucleotide sequence: TGTGCCACCAGTGATTCGTCCGGGACGCCTGGAGAGACCCAGTACTTC.

The chain combines TRBV5-4 with TRBJ2-2; maybe TRBD2 (6 bases). V shed 4 bases and J shed 0 bases, with 16 bases lying between them. In germline, CDR1 is SGHNT, CDR2 YYREEE (reference sequence). This CDR3 comprises 17 residues. The CDR3 sequence: CASSASRERANTGELFF. The CDR3, as DNA: TGTGCCAGCAGCGCGTCACGGGAGAGGGCGAACACCGGGGAGCTGTTTTTT.

V is TRBV29-1 and J is TRBJ1-2; D gene unclear. Trimming shortened V by 4 bases and J by 0 bases, and 3 bases separated the two germline ends. CDR1 and CDR2 from the germline V gene are SQVTM and ANQGSEA. This CDR3 is 11 amino acids long. CDR3 bases: TGCAGCGTTGCAGCTAACTATGGCTACACCTTC. Protein product: CSVAANYGYTF. Supplemented by reference TRBV29-1 and TRBJ1-2, the full variable domain reads SAVISQKPSRDICQRGTSLTIQCQVDSQVTMMFWYRQQPGQSLTLIATANQGSEATYESGFVIDKFPISRPNLTFSTLTVSNMSPEDSSIYLCSVAANYGYTFGSGTRLTVV.

The chain employs TRBV29-1 and TRBJ2-3, with no clear D. Germline V gene lookup returns CDR1 SQVTM and CDR2 ANQGSEA. V lost 3 bases and J lost 2, with 9 bases in between. The CDR3 is 13 residues long. CDR3 DNA sequence: TGCAGCGTTGACACAGCCCACACAGATACGCAGTATTTT. Its protein product is CSVDTAHTDTQYF.

The genes are TRBV28 and TRBJ2-7, with 8 nucleotides matching TRBD2. The germline gives CDR1 MDHEN, CDR2 SYDVKM. The CDR3 contains 14 residues. Trimming at V came to 5 bases and at J to 2 bases, leaving 5 bases not matched to a gene. CDR3 bases: TGTGCCAGCAGTGTTACTAGCGGCGCCTACGAGCAGTACTTC. Encoded protein: CASSVTSGAYEQYF.

The rearrangement uses TRBV7-9 and TRBJ2-3; D is uncertain. From germline, CDR1 is SEHNR and CDR2 FQNEAQ (reference sequence). Trimming shortened V by 5 bases and J by 5 bases, and 14 bases separated the two germline ends. The length of the CDR3 is 14 residues. The CDR3 loop reads CASSHLEPGDTQYF. The CDR3 DNA reads TGTGCCAGCAGCCACCTGGAACCGGGAGATACGCAGTATTTT.

The rearrangement links TRBV7-2 to TRBJ1-1; the D gene is possibly TRBD1 (6 bases). Germline assignment: CDR1 SGHTA and CDR2 FQGNSA. The CDR3 covers 14 residues. Trimming removed 2 bases at V and 3 bases at J, with 10 bases between. This CDR3 reads CASSLQGSDTEAFF. The DNA of the CDR3 is TGTGCCAGCAGCTTACAGGGGTCTGACACTGAAGCTTTCTTT.

The rearrangement joins TRBV19 to TRBJ1-1; a weak D match, TRBD1 (6 bases). Germline CDR1 LNHDA, CDR2 SQIVND (reference sequence). The V gene lost 5 bases and the J gene lost 8 bases, with 18 bases spanning the gap. This CDR3 has 14 amino acids. The CDR3 here is CASSLLEGVGEAFF. In nucleotides, the CDR3 is TGTGCCAGTAGTCTTCTGGAGGGGGTAGGGGAAGCTTTCTTT.

The genes are TRBV27 and TRBJ2-1; 13 nucleotides agree with TRBD2. V lost 5 bases, J lost 4 bases, and 11 bases stayed unmatched. Germline CDR1 is MNHEY and CDR2 is SMNVEV (reference sequence). The CDR3 spans 18 residues. The CDR3 protein is CASSLNPTGLAGYNEQFF. CDR3 DNA sequence: TGTGCCAGCAGTCTCAACCCGACGGGACTAGCGGGGTACAATGAGCAGTTCTTC.

The gene calls are TRBV29-1 and TRBJ1-2, with no clear D. Germline lookup yields CDR1 SQVTM and CDR2 ANQGSEA. This CDR3 has 13 residues. V gave up 7 bases and J gave up 0 bases, with 12 bases separating them. Here the CDR3 reads CSALDGANYGYTF. The CDR3 nucleotides are TGCAGCGCTCTGGACGGAGCTAACTATGGCTACACCTTC.

The chain recombines TRBV6-2 or TRBV6-3 with TRBJ2-5; the match to TRBD1 covers 7 bases. The germline V gene encodes CDR1 MNHEY and CDR2 SVGEGT. Losses at the gene ends were 6 bases for V and 5 bases for J; bases not matched to a gene: 6. This CDR3 contains 13 residues. This CDR3 reads CASRLPGQETQYF. The CDR3 DNA is TGTGCCAGCAGACTACCGGGACAGGAGACCCAGTACTTC.

The chain employs TRBV27 and TRBJ1-1, with D tentatively TRBD1 (5 bases). This CDR3 is 14 amino acids long. Germline V gives CDR1 MNHEY, CDR2 SMNVEV (reference sequence). Trimming pared 4 bases from V and 9 bases from J, leaving 18 bases between. The CDR3 DNA is TGTGCCAGCAGTTCCTCGGGACCTCGAGGACAAGCTTTCTTT. Its translation: CASSSSGPRGQAFF.

This chain uses TRBV7-2 with TRBJ2-3; TRBD1 or TRBD2 may be the D gene (5 bases each). With 2 bases removed from V and 5 bases from J, the gap between germline ends came to 11 bases. CDR1 and CDR2 from the germline V gene are SGHTA and FQGNSA. The CDR3 sequence is 14 residues long. The CDR3 coding sequence is TGTGCCAGCAGCTTACAGGGAGTCGGAGATACGCAGTATTTT. Amino acids: CASSLQGVGDTQYF.

This clonotype showed up just once. The V call is TRBV7-9, the J call TRBJ2-3, with 11 bases identical to TRBD2. V shed 3 bases, J shed 4 bases, and the junction held 3 bases outside the gene matches. Germline V gene data show CDR1 as SEHNR and CDR2 as FQNEAQ (reference sequence). The CDR3 sequence is 15 residues long. Here the CDR3 DNA reads TGTGCCAGCAGCTTCACTAGCGGGAGACCAGATACGCAGTATTTT. This translates into CASSFTSGRPDTQYF.

In its sample, this clonotype was seen once. V gene TRBV5-6 combines with J gene TRBJ1-5; D not certain. Trimming removed 4 bases at V and 4 bases at J, with 9 bases between. The germline V gene encodes CDR1 SGHDT and CDR2 YYEEEE. The CDR3 has 13 residues. The CDR3 region has the DNA TGTGCCAGCAGCCGACGGGTAAATCAGCCCCAGCATTTT. This codes for CASSRRVNQPQHF. Drawing the rest from reference TRBV5-6 and TRBJ1-5, the complete variable domain is DAGVTQSPTHLIKTRGQQVTLRCSPKSGHDTVSWYQQALGQGPQFIFQYYEEEERQRGNFPDRFSGHQFPNYSSELNVNALLLGDSALYLCASSRRVNQPQHFGDGTRLSIL.

The CDR3 bases are TGCAGTGCTAGTGGTCAGGGACCCAACTATGGCTACACCTTC. Protein product: CSASGQGPNYGYTF. This chain connects TRBV20-1 to TRBJ1-2; TRBD1 might be the D (5 bases). The CDR3 has 14 residues. CDR1 is DFQATT, CDR2 SNEGSKA, per germline (reference sequence). Trimming removed 3 bases at V and 2 bases at J, with 13 bases between.

The chain links TRBV28 to TRBJ2-6; D remains ambiguous. The CDR3 totals 15 residues. Germline CDR1 reads MDHEN; CDR2 reads SYDVKM. V lost 9 bases to trimming and J lost 0 bases, with 12 bases between them. The CDR3 DNA reads as TGTGCCAGTGACGGAGTTTCCTCTGGGGCCAACGTCCTGACTTTC. Its translation is CASDGVSSGANVLTF.